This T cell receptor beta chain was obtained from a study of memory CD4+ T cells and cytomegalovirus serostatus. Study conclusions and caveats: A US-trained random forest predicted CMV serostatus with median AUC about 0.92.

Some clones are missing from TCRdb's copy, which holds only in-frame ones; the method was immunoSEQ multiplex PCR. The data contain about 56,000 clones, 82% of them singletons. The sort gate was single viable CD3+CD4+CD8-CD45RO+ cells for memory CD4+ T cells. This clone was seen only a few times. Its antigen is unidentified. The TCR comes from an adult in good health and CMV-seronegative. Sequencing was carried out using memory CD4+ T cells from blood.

The CDR3 DNA reads TGTGCCTGGAATCAACAGGGAGATGAGCAGTTCTTC. This codes for CAWNQQGDEQFF. The genes are TRBV30 and TRBJ2-1; possible D gene TRBD1, 6 bases. Germline V gene data show CDR1 as GTSNPN and CDR2 as SVGIG (reference sequence). The CDR3 is 12 residues long. Between the trimmed V and J ends, which lost 4 bases and 8 bases, there was a span of 12 bases.